One T cell receptor (beta chain) is described in this entry. This entry comes from a study of shared clonotypes between healthy human individuals. Assay: immunoSEQ multiplex PCR; the TCRdb copy retains only in-frame clones and omits some. The sample has roughly 2,300,000 clones, just under 95% seen once. Trimming took 6 bases from V and 8 from J, leaving 21 bases between them. The CDR3 length is 15 residues. From germline, CDR1 is SGDLS and CDR2 YYNGEE. This TCR came from a man aged 18-30 years in good health. Some clones in this sample may be carry-over from other donors' samples. Sequencing was done on a sample of naive CD4+ T cells from PBMCs. The subset was: CD45RA+ positively selected. The chain combines TRBV9 with TRBJ1-3, with a weak D call TRBD1 (6 bases). CDR3: CASTATGNVGHTIYF. CDR3 bases: TGTGCCAGCACTGCAACAGGGAATGTCGGGCACACCATATATTTT.